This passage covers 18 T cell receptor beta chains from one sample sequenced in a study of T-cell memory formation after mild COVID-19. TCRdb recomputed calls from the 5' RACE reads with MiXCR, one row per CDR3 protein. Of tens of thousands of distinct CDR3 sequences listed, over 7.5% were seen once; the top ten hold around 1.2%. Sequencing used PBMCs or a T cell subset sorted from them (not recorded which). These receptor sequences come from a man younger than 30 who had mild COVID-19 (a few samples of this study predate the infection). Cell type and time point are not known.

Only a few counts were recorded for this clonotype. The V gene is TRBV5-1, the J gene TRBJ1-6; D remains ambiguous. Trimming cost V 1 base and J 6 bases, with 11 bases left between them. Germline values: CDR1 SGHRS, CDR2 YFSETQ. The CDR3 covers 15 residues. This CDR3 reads CASSLIGWANSPLHF. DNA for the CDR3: TGCGCCAGCAGCTTGATCGGCTGGGCTAATTCACCCCTCCACTTT.

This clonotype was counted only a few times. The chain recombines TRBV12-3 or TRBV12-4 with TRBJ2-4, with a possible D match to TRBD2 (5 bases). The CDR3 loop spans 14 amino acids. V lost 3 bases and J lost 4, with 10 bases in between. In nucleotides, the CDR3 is TGTGCCAGCAGTTTTGTCGGGGTTAAAAACATTCAGTACTTC. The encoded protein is CASSFVGVKNIQYF.

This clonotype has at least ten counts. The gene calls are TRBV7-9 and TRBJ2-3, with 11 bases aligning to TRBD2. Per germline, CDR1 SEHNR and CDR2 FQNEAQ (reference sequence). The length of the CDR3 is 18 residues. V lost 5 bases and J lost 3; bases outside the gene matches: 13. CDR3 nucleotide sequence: TGTGCCAGCAGCCCAAGGAGTCTAGCGGGGGGCCGAACAGATACGCAGTATTTT. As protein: CASSPRSLAGGRTDTQYF.

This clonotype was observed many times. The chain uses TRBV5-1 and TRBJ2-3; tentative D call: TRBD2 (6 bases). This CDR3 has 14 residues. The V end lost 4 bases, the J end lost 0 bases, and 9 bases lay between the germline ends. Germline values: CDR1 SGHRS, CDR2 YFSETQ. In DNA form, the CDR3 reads TGCGCCAGCAGCACCGGGACTAGCACAGATACGCAGTATTTT. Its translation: CASSTGTSTDTQYF. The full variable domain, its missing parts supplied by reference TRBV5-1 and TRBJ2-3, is KAGVTQTPRYLIKTRGQQVTLSCSPISGHRSVSWYQQTPGQGLQFLFEYFSETQRNKGNFPGRFSGRQFSNSRSEMNVSTLELGDSALYLCASSTGTSTDTQYFGPGTRLTVL.

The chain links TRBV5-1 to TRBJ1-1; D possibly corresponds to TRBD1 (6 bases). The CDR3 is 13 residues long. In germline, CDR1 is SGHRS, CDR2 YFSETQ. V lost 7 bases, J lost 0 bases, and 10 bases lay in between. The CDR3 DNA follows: TGCGCCAGCCGGGAGGGGGTGAACACTGAAGCTTTCTTT. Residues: CASREGVNTEAFF.

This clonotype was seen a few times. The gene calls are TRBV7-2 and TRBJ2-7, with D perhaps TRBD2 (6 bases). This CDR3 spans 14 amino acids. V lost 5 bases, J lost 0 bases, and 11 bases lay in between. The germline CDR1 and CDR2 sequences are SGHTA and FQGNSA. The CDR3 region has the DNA TGTGCCAGCAGCCGCGACGGGAGCTCCTACGAGCAGTACGTC. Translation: CASSRDGSSYEQYV.

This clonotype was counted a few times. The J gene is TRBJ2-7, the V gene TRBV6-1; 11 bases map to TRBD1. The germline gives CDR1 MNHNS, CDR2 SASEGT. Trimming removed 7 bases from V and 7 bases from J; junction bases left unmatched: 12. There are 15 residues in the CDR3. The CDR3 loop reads CASTPRGQGAGEQYV. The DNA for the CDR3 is TGTGCCAGCACCCCCCGTGGACAGGGGGCGGGTGAGCAGTACGTC.

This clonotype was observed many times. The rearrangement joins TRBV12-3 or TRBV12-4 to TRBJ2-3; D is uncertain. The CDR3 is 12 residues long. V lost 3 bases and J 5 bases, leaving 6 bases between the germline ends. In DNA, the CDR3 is TGTGCCAGCAGTTTCTGGGGAGATACGCAGTATTTT. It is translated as CASSFWGDTQYF.

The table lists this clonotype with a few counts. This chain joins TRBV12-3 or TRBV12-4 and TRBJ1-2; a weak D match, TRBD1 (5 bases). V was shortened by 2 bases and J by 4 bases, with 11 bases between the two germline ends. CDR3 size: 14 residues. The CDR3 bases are TGTGCCAGCAGTTTATCAGGGACCATCTATGGCTACACCTTC. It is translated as CASSLSGTIYGYTF.

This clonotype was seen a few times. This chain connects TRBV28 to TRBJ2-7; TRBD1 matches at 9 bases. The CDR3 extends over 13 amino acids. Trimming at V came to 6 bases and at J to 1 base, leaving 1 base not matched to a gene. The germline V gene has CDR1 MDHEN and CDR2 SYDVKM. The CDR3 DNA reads TGTGCCAGCAGGACAGGGGGGTCCTACGAGCAGTACGTC. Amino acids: CASRTGGSYEQYV.

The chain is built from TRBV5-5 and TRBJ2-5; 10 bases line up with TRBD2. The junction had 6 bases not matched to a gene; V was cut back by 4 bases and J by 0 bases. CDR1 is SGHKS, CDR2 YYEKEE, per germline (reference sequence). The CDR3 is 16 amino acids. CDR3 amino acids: CASSRGLAANQETQYF. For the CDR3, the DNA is TGTGCCAGCAGCAGAGGACTAGCGGCAAACCAAGAGACCCAGTACTTC.

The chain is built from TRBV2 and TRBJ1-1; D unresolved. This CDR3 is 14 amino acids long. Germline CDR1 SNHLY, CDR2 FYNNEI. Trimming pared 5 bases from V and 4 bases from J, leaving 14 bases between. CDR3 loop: CASSLSTEGTEAFF. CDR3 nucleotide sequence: TGTGCCAGCAGTCTATCCACGGAGGGCACTGAAGCTTTCTTT. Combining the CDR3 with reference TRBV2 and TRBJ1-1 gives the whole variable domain EPEVTQTPSHQVTQMGQEVILRCVPISNHLYFYWYRQILGQKVEFLVSFYNNEISEKSEIFDDQFSVERPDGSNFTLKIRSTKLEDSAMYFCASSLSTEGTEAFFGQGTRLTVV.

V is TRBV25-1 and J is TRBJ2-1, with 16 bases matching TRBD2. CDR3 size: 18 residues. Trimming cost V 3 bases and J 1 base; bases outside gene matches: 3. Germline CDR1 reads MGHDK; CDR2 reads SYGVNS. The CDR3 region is CASSDGTSGGGSYNEQFF. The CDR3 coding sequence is TGTGCCAGCAGTGACGGGACTAGCGGGGGGGGTTCCTACAATGAGCAGTTCTTC.

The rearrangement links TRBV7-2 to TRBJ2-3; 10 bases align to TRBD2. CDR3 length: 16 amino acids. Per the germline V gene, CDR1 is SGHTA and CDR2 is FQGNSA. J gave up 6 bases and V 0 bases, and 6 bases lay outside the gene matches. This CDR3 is CASSLASLAGVDTQYF. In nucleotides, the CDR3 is TGTGCCAGCAGCTTAGCCTCCCTAGCGGGGGTGGATACGCAGTATTTT.

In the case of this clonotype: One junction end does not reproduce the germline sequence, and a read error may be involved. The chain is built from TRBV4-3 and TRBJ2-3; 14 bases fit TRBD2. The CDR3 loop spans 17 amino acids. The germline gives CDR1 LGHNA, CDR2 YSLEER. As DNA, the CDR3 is TGCGCCAGCAGCTTCTCGACTAGCGGGGGGGCCGGAGATATGCAGTATTTT. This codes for CASSFSTSGGAGDMQYF.

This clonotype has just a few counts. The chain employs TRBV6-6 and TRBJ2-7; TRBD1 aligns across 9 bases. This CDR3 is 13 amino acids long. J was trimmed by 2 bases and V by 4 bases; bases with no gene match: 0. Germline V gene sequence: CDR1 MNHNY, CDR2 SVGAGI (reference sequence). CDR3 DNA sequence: TGTGCCAGCAGTTGGGACAGGGCCTACGAGCAGTACTTC. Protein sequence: CASSWDRAYEQYF.

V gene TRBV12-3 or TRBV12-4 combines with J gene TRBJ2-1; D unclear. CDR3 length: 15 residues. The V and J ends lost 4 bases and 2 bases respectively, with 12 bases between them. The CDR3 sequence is CASSSANLAYNEQFF. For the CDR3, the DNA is TGTGCCAGCAGTTCTGCTAATTTAGCCTACAATGAGCAGTTCTTC.

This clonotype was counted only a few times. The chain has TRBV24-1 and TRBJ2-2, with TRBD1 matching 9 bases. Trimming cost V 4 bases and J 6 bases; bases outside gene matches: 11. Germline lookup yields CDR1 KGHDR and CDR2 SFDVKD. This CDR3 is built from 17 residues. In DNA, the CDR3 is TGTGCCACCAGTGAATTGTGGGGGGGACAGGGCTCCGGGGAGCTGTTTTTT. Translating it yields CATSELWGGQGSGELFF.